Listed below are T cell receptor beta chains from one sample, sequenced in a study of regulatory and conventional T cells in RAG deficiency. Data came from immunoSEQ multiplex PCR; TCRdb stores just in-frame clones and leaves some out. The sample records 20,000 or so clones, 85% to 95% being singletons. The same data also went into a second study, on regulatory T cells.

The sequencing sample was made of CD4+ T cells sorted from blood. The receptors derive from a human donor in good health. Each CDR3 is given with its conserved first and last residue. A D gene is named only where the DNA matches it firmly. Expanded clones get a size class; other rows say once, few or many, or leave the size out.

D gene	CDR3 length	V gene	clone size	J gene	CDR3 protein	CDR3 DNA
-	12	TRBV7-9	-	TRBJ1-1	CASNDGNTEAFF	TGTGCCAGCAACGACGGGAACACTGAAGCTTTCTTT
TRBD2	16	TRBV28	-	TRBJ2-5	CASSFPGTSGRMTQYF	TGTGCCAGCAGTTTCCCTGGGACTAGCGGGAGGATGACCCAGTACTTC
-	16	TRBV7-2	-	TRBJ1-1	CASSLVSGYVNTEAFF	TGTGCCAGCAGCTTAGTGTCGGGATACGTGAACACTGAAGCTTTCTTT
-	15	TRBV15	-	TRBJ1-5	CATSRDRVSNQPQHF	TGTGCCACCAGCAGAGATCGGGTCAGCAATCAGCCCCAGCATTTT
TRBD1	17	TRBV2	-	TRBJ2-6	CASSIQGIISGANVLTF	TGTGCCAGCAGTATACAGGGGATTATCTCTGGGGCCAACGTCCTGACTTTC
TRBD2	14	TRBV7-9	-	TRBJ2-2	CASKVAGGAGELFF	TGTGCCAGCAAGGTAGCGGGTGGCGCCGGGGAGCTGTTTTTT
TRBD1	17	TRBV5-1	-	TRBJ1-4	CASSKSYRGLTNEKLFF	TGCGCCAGCAGCAAATCGTACAGGGGGCTGACGAATGAAAAACTGTTTTTT
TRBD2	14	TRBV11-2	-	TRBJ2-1	CASARAGGLDEQFF	TGTGCCAGCGCGCGGGCGGGGGGGCTGGATGAGCAGTTCTTC
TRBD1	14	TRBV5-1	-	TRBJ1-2	CASSLDQGARGYTF	TGCGCCAGCAGCTTAGACCAGGGGGCGAGAGGCTACACCTTC
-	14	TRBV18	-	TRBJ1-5	CASSPRQGDQPQHF	TGTGCCAGCTCACCACGGCAGGGTGATCAGCCCCAGCATTTT
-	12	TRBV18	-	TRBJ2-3	CASSPDTDTQYF	TGTGCCAGCTCACCAGACACAGATACGCAGTATTTT
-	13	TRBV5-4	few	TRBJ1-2	CASSLAGDYGYTF	TGTGCCAGCAGCTTGGCGGGGGACTATGGCTACACCTTC
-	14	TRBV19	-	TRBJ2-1	CASSLGTLVDEQFF	TGTGCCAGTAGCCTCGGGACTCTGGTCGATGAGCAGTTCTTC
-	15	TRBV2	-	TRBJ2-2	CASSRDRGGDGELFF	TGTGCCAGCAGTCGGGACCGAGGGGGGGACGGGGAGCTGTTTTTT
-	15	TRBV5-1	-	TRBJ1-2	CASSLERTLNYGYTF	TGCGCCAGCAGCTTGGAGCGGACACTTAACTATGGCTACACCTTC
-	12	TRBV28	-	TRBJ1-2	CAAGRADYGYTF	TGTGCCGCGGGCAGGGCAGACTATGGCTACACCTTC
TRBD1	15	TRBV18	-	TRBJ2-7	CASSRRTGGEYEQYF	TGTGCCAGCTCCCGCCGGACAGGGGGCGAGTACGAGCAGTACTTC
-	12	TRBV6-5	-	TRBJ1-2	CASSYGQGRYTF	TGTGCCAGCAGTTACGGGCAAGGGCGCTACACCTTC
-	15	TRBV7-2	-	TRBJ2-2	CASSLVGRVTGELFF	TGTGCCAGCAGCTTAGTTGGCAGGGTAACCGGGGAGCTGTTTTTT
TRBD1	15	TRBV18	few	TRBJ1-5	CASSPTGNSNQPQHF	TGTGCCAGCTCACCGACAGGGAATAGCAATCAGCCCCAGCATTTT
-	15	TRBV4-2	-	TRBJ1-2	CASSQNKQTNYGYTF	TGTGCCAGCAGCCAAAACAAGCAGACTAACTATGGCTACACCTTC
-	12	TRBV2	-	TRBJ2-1	CASSLRENEQFF	TGTGCCAGCAGCCTACGAGAAAATGAGCAGTTCTTC